This T cell receptor (beta chain) is drawn from a study of CD8 T cells in ankylosing spondylitis. Making use of molecular barcodes, quantitative 5'-RACE generated TCR beta libraries. TCRdb re-derived calls from the 5' RACE reads in MiXCR, one entry per CDR3 protein. This table has about 480,000 distinct CDR3 sequences, about 15% appearing once. Findings of the study overall: In peripheral blood, disease-linked CD8+ clones occurred at relatively low frequencies. Within matched ankylosing spondylitis synovial fluid, disease-linked clones were reportedly significantly enriched. There was a TCR beta motif, made of eight highly homologous variants, that appeared characteristic of ankylosing spondylitis blood. A subset of motif variants has previously been described in the synovial fluid and blood of reactive arthritis.

Concerning this clonotype itself: Its antigen is not identified.

The V gene's germline CDR1 is MNHEY and CDR2 SMNVEV (reference sequence). V lost 7 bases and J lost 6; bases outside the gene matches: 6. The length of the CDR3 is 14 residues. The sequence was collected from a male donor with ankylosing spondylitis. This sequence joins TRBV27 and TRBJ2-2, with 9 bases that match TRBD2. The sequenced sample was blood, either unsorted or a sorted T cell fraction (not recorded which). The CDR3 sequence: CASMLQRGAGELFF. Here the CDR3 DNA reads TGTGCCAGCATGTTACAGCGGGGGGCCGGGGAGCTGTTTTTT.